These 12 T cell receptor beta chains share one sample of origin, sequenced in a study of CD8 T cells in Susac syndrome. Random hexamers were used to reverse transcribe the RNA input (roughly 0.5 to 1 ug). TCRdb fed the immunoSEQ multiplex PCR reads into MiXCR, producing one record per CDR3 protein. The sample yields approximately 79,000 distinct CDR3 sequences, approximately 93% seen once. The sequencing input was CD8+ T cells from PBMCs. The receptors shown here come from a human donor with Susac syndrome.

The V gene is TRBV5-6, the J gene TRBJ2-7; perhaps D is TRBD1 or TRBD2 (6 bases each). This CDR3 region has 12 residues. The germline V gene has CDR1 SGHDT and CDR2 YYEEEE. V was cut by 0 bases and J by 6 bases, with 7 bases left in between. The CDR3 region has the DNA TGTGCCAGCAGCTTGGGGGGGGCCGAGCAGTACTTC. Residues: CASSLGGAEQYF.

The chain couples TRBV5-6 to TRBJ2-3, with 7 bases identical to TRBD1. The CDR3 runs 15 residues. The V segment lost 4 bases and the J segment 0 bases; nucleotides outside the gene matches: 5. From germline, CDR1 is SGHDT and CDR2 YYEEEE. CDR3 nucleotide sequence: TGTGCCAGCAGCCTGGGACAGTGGAGCACAGATACGCAGTATTTT. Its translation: CASSLGQWSTDTQYF.

CDR3: CAWSVLEYNEQFF. The CDR3, as DNA: TGTGCCTGGAGTGTGCTGGAGTACAATGAGCAGTTCTTC. The chain links TRBV30 to TRBJ2-1; D is unresolved. CDR1 and CDR2 from the germline V gene are GTSNPN and SVGIG (reference sequence). This CDR3 contains 13 residues. V dropped 0 bases and J dropped 4 bases, with 7 bases sitting between them.

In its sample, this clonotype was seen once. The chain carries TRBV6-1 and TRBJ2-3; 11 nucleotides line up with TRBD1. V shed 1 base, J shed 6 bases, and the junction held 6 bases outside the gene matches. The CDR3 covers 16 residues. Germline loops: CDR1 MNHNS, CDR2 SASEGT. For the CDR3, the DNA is TGTGCCAGCAGTGAAGGGTTGGGACAGGGGGAGGATACGCAGTATTTT. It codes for CASSEGLGQGEDTQYF.

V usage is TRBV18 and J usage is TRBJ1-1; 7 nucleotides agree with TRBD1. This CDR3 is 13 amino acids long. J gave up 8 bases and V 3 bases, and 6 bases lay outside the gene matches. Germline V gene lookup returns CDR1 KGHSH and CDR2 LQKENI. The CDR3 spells CASSPSEGAEAFF. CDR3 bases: TGTGCCAGCTCACCCTCGGAGGGGGCCGAAGCTTTCTTT.

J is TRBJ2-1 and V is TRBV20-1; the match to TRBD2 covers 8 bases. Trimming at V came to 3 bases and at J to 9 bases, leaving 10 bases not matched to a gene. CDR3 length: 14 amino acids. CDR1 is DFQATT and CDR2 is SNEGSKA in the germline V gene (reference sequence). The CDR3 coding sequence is TGCAGTGCTAGGGACGGGAGGGCCGGGGTTGAGCAGTTCTTC. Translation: CSARDGRAGVEQFF.

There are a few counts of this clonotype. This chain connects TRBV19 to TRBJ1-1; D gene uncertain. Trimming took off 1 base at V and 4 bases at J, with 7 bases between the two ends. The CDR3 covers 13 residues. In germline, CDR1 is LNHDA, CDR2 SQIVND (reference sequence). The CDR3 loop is CASSIGSGTEAFF. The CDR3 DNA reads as TGTGCCAGTAGTATAGGCAGCGGCACTGAAGCTTTCTTT.

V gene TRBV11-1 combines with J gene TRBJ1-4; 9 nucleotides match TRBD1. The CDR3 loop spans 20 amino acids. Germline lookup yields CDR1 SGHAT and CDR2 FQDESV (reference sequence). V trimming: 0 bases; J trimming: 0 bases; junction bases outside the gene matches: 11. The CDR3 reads CASSLAGTGLVSATNEKLFF. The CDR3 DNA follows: TGTGCCAGCAGCTTAGCCGGGACAGGGCTCGTTTCTGCAACTAATGAAAAACTGTTTTTT. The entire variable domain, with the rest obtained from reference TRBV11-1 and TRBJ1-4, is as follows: EAEVAQSPRYKITEKSQAVAFWCDPISGHATLYWYRQILGQGPELLVQFQDESVVDDSQLPKDRFSAERLKGVDSTLKIQPAELGDSAMYLCASSLAGTGLVSATNEKLFFGSGTQLSVL.

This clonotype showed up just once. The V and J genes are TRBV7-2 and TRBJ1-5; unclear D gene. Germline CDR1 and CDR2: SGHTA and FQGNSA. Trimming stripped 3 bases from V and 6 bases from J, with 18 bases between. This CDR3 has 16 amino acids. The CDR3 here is CASSFPLGEGVQPQHF. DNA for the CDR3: TGTGCCAGCAGCTTCCCCCTCGGGGAGGGTGTTCAGCCCCAGCATTTT. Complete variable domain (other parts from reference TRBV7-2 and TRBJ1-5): GAGVSQSPSNKVTEKGKDVELRCDPISGHTALYWYRQSLGQGLEFLIYFQGNSAPDKSGLPSDRFSAERTGGSVSTLTIQRTQQEDSAVYLCASSFPLGEGVQPQHFGDGTRLSIL.

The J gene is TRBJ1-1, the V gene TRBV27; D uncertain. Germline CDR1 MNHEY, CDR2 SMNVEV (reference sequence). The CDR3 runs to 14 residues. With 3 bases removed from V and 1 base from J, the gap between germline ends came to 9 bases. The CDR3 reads CASSLAGKNTEAFF. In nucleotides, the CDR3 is TGTGCCAGCAGTTTGGCCGGGAAGAACACTGAAGCTTTCTTT.

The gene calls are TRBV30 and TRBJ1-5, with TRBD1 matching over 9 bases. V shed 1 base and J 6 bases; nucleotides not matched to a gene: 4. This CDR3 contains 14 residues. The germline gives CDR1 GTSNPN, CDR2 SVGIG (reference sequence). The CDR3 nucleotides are TGTGCCTGGAGTGCGGGACAGGGCGGTCAGCCCCAGCATTTT. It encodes CAWSAGQGGQPQHF.

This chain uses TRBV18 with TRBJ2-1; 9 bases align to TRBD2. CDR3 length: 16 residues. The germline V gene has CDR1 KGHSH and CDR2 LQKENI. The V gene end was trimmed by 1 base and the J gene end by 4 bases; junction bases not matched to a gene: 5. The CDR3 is CASSPRTSGPYNEQFF. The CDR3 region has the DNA TGTGCCAGCTCACCACGAACTAGCGGGCCATACAATGAGCAGTTCTTC.